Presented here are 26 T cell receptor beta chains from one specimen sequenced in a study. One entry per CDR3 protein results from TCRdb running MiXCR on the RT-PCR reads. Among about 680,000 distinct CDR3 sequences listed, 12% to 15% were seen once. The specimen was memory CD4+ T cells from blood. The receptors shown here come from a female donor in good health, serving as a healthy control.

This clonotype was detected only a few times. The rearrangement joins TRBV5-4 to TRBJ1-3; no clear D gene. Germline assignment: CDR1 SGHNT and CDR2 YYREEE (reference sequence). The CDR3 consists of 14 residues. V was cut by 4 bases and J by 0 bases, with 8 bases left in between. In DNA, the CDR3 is TGTGCCAGCAGCCTACAGTCCTCTGGAAACACCATATATTTT. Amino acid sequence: CASSLQSSGNTIYF. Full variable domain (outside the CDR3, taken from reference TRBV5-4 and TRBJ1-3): ETGVTQSPTHLIKTRGQQVTLRCSSQSGHNTVSWYQQALGQGPQFIFQYYREEENGRGNFPPRFSGLQFPNYSSELNVNALELDDSALYLCASSLQSSGNTIYFGEGSWLTVV.

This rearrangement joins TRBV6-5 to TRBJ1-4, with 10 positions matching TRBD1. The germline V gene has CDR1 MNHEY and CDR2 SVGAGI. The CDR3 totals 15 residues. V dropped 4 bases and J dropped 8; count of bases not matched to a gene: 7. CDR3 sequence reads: CASSSQTGGQEKLFF. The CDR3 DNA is TGTGCCAGCAGTTCCCAGACAGGGGGCCAAGAAAAACTGTTTTTT.

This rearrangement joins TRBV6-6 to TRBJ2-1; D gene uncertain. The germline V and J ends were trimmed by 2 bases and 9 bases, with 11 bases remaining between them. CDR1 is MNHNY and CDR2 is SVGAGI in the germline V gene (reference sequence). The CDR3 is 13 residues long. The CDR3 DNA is TGTGCCAGCAGTTACCTGGATCCGGGTGAGCAGTTCTTC. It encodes CASSYLDPGEQFF.

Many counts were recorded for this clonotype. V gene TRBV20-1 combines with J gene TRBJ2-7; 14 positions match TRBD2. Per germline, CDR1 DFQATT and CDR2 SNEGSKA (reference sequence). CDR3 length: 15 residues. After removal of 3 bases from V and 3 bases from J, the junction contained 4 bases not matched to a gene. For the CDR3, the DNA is TGCAGTGCTAGGAGACTAGCGGGAGGGAGCTACGAGCAGTACTTC. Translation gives CSARRLAGGSYEQYF.

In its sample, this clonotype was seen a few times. DNA for the CDR3: TGCAGTGCTAGAAGGGCAGGGGGCGTTCGTTATTCACCCCTCCACTTT. Protein: CSARRAGGVRYSPLHF. The chain employs TRBV20-1 and TRBJ1-6; 8 nucleotides line up with TRBD1. There are 16 residues in the CDR3. Germline values: CDR1 DFQATT, CDR2 SNEGSKA (reference sequence). Losses at the gene ends were 2 bases for V and 8 bases for J; bases not matched to a gene: 11.

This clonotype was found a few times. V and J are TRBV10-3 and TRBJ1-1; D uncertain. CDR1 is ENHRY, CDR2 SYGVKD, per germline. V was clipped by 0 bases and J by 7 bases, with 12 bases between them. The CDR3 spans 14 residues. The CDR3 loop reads CAISESRPSDEAFF. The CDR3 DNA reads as TGTGCCATCAGTGAGTCCCGGCCCTCAGATGAAGCTTTCTTT.

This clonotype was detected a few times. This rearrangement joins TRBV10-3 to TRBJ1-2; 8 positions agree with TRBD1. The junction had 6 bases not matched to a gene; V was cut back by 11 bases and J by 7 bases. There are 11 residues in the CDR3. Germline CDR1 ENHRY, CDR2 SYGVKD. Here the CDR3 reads CAVTGVLGYTF. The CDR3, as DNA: TGTGCCGTGACAGGGGTTCTTGGCTACACCTTC.

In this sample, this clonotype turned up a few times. CDR3 protein: CASKPGAGASYEQYF. The DNA for the CDR3 is TGCGCCAGCAAACCCGGGGCAGGGGCCTCCTACGAGCAGTACTTC. The chain is built from TRBV5-1 and TRBJ2-7; perhaps TRBD1 as D (6 bases). Trimming took 6 bases from V and 0 from J, leaving 16 bases between them. This CDR3 spans 15 amino acids. In germline, CDR1 is SGHRS, CDR2 YFSETQ.

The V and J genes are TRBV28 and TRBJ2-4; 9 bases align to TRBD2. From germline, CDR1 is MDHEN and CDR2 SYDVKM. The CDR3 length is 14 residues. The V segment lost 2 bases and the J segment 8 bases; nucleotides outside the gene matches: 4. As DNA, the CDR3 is TGTGCCAGCAGTTTAGCTAGCGGGATTGACATTCAGTACTTC. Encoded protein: CASSLASGIDIQYF.

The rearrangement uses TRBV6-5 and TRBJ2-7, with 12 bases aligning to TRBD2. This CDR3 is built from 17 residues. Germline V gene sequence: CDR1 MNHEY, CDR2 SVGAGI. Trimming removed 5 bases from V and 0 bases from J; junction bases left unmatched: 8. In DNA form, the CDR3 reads TGTGCCAGCAGTCACGCGGGACTAGCGGGTAGCTCCTACGAGCAGTACTTC. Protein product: CASSHAGLAGSSYEQYF.

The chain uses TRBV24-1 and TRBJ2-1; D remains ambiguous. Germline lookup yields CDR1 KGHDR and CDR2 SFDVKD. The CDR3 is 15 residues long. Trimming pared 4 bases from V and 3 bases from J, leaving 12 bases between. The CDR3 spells CATSEPSRLYNEQFF. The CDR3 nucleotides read TGTGCCACCAGTGAGCCTAGTAGGCTCTACAATGAGCAGTTCTTC.

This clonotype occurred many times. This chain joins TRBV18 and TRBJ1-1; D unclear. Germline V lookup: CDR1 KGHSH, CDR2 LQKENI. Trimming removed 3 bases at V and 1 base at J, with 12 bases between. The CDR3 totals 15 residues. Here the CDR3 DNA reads TGTGCCAGCTCACCTTCTCCACAGACGAACACTGAAGCTTTCTTT. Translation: CASSPSPQTNTEAFF.

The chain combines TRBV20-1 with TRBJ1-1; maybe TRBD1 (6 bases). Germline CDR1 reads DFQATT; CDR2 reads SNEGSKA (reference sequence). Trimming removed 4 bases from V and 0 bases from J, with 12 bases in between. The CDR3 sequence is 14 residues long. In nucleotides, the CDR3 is TGCAGTGCTAACCGACAGGCCATGAACACTGAAGCTTTCTTT. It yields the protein CSANRQAMNTEAFF.

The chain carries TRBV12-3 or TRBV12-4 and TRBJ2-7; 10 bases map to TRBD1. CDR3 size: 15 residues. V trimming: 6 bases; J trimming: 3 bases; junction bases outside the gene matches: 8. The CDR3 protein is CASRHFGTGDYEQYF. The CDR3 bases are TGTGCCAGCAGGCATTTCGGGACAGGGGACTACGAGCAGTACTTC.

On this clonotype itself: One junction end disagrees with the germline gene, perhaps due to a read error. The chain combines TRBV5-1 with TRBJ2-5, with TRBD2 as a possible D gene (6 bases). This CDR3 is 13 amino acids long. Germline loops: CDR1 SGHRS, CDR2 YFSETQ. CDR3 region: CASSPPFGGTQYF. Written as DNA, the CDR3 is TGTGCCAGCAGCCCACCTTTCGGGGGGACCCAGTACTTC. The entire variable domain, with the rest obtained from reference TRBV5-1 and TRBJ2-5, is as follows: KAGVTQTPRYLIKTRGQQVTLSCSPISGHRSVSWYQQTPGQGLQFLFEYFSETQRNKGNFPGRFSGRQFSNSRSEMNVSTLELGDSALYLCASSPPFGGTQYFGPGTRLLVL.

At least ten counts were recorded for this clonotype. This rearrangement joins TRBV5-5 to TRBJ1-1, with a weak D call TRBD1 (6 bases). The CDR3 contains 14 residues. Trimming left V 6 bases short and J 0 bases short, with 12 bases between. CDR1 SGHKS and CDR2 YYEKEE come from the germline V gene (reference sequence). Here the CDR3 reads CASTQGQLNTEAFF. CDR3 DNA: TGTGCCAGCACCCAAGGACAGTTGAACACTGAAGCTTTCTTT.

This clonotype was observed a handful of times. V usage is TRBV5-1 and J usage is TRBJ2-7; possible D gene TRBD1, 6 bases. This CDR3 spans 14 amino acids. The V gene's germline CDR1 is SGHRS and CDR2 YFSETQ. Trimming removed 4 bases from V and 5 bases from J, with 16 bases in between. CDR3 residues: CASSLYRVSDEQYF. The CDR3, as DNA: TGCGCCAGCAGCCTATACAGGGTGAGCGACGAGCAGTACTTC.

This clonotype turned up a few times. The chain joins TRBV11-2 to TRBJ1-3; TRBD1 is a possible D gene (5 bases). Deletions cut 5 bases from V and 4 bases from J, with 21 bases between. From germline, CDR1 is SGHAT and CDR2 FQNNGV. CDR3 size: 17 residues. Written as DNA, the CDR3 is TGTGCCAGCAGCCGAACGGCGGGGGAGATGGGGGGAAACACCATATATTTT. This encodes CASSRTAGEMGGNTIYF.

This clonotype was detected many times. DNA of the CDR3: TGTGCCAGCGGGAGCCCCGCGAACACCGGGGAGCTGTTTTTT. Translating gives CASGSPANTGELFF. The V and J genes are TRBV7-2 and TRBJ2-2; maybe TRBD2 (5 bases). The ends were cut back, 8 bases at V and 0 bases at J, with 10 bases in the middle. The germline CDR1 and CDR2 sequences are SGHTA and FQGNSA. The CDR3 extends over 14 amino acids. The entire variable domain, with the rest obtained from reference TRBV7-2 and TRBJ2-2, is as follows: GAGVSQSPSNKVTEKGKDVELRCDPISGHTALYWYRQSLGQGLEFLIYFQGNSAPDKSGLPSDRFSAERTGGSVSTLTIQRTQQEDSAVYLCASGSPANTGELFFGEGSRLTVL.

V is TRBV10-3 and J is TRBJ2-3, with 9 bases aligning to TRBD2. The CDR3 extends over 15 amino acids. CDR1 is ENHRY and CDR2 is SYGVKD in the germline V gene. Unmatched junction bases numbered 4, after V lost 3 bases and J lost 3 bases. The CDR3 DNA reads TGTGCCATCAGTGATCTAGCGGGGCTTACAGATACGCAGTATTTT. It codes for CAISDLAGLTDTQYF.

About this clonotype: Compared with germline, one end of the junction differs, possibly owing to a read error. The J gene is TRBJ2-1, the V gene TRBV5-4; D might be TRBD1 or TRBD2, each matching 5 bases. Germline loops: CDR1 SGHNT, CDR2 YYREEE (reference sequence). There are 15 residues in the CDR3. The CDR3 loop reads CASSLGGNDYNKQFF. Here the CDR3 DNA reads TGTGCCAGCAGCTTGGGGGGGAACGACTACAATAAGCAGTTCTTC.

Here the CDR3 reads CASTLLRTGAGNTIYF. The CDR3 nucleotides read TGTGCCAGCACCCTTTTACGGACAGGGGCTGGAAACACCATATATTTT. V gene TRBV6-1 combines with J gene TRBJ1-3; TRBD1 matches at 9 bases. Germline loops: CDR1 MNHNS, CDR2 SASEGT. The CDR3 covers 16 residues. Trimming removed 7 bases from V and 2 bases from J; junction bases left unmatched: 9.

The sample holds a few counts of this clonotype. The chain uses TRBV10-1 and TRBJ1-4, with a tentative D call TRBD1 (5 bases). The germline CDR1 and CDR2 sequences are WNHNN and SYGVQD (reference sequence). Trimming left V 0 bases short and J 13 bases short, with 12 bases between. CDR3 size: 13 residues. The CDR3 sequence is CASSESLVGTLFF. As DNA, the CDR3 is TGCGCCAGCAGTGAGTCTCTAGTCGGGACACTGTTTTTT.

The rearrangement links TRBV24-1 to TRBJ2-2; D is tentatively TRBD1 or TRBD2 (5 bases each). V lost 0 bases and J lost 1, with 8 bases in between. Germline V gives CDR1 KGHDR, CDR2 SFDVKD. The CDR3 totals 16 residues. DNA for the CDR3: TGTGCCACCAGTGATTTGGAGAGGGGGAACACCGGGGAGCTGTTTTTT. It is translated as CATSDLERGNTGELFF.

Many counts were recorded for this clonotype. CDR3 DNA: TGTGCTTCTCGGGACAGGCTGAACACCGGGGAGCTGTTTTTT. It is translated as CASRDRLNTGELFF. The V and J genes are TRBV6-4 and TRBJ2-2, with TRBD1 matching over 8 bases. CDR3 length: 14 amino acids. Looked up from germline, CDR1 is MRHNA and CDR2 is SNTAGT.

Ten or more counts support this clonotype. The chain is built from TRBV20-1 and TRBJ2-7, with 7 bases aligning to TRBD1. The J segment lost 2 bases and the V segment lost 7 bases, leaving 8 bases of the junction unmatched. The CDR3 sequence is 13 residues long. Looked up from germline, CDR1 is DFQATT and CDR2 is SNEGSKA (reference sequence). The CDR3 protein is CSVPETGTYEQYF. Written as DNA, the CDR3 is TGCAGTGTCCCCGAGACAGGGACCTACGAGCAGTACTTC.